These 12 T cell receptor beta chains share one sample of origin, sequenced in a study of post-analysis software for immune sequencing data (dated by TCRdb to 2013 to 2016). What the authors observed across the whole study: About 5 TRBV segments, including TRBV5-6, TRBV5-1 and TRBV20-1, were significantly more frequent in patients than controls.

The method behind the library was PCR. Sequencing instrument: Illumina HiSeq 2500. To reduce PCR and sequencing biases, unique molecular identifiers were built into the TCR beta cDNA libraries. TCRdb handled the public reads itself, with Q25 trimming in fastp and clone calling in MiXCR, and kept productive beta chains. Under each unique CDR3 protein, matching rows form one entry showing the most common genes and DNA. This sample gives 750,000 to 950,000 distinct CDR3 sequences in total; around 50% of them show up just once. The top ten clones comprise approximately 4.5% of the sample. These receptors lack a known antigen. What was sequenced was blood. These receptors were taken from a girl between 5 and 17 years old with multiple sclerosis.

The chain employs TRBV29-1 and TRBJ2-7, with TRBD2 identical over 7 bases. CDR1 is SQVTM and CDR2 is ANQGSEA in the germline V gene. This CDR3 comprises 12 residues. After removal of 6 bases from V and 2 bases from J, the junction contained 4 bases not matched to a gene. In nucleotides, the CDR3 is TGCAGCGTACGAGCGGGACCCTACGAGCAGTACTTC. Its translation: CSVRAGPYEQYF.

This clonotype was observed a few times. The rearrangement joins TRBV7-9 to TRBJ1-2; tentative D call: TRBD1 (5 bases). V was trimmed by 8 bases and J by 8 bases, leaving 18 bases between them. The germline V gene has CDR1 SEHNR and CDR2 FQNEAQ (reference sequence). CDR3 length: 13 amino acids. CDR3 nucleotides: TGTGCCAGCGGGGACCCAGGGACCCTGGGCTACACCTTC. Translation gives CASGDPGTLGYTF.

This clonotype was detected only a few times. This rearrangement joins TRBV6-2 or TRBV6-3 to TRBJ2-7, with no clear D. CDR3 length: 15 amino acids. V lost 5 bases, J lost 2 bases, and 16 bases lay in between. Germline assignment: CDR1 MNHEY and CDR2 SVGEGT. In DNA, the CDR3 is TGTGCCAGCAGTACCCTCTCGGTACTAACCTACGAGCAGTACTTC. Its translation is CASSTLSVLTYEQYF.

CDR3 coding DNA: TGTGCCAGCTCACCTCCTAGCGAACAAGAGACCCAGTACTTC. Protein: CASSPPSEQETQYF. This rearrangement joins TRBV18 to TRBJ2-5, with D perhaps TRBD2 (6 bases). The CDR3 length is 14 residues. V gave up 3 bases and J gave up 2 bases, with 10 bases separating them. The germline V gene encodes CDR1 KGHSH and CDR2 LQKENI.

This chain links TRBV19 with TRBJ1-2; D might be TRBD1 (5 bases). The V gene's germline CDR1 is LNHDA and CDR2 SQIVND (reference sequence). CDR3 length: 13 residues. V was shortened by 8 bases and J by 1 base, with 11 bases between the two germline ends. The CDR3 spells CASRRGLNYGYTF. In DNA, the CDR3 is TGTGCCAGTCGTCGGGGACTTAACTATGGCTACACCTTC.

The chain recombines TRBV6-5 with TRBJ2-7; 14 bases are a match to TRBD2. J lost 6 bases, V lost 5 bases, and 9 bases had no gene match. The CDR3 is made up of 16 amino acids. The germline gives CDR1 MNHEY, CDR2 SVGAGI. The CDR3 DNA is TGTGCCAGCAGTCGACCCGGGACTAGCGGGAGACTCGAGCAGTACTTC. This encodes CASSRPGTSGRLEQYF.

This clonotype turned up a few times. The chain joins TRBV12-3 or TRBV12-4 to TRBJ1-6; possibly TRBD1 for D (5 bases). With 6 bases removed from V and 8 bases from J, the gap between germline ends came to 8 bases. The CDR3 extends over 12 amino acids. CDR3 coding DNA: TGTGCCAGCAGCCCCAGGGATTCACCCCTCCACTTT. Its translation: CASSPRDSPLHF.

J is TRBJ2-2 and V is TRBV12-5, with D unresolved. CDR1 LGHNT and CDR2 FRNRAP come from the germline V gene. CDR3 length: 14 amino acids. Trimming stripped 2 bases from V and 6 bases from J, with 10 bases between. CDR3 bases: TGTGCTAGTGGTTTGCTCCTGGGATCCGGGGAGCTGTTTTTT. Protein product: CASGLLLGSGELFF.

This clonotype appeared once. The CDR3 spells CASSLPRTGGKQFF. The CDR3, as DNA: TGTGCCAGCAGCTTGCCCCGAACAGGAGGTAAACAGTTCTTC. The V gene is TRBV5-6, the J gene TRBJ2-1; the D call may be TRBD1 or TRBD2 (5 bases each). CDR1 is SGHDT and CDR2 is YYEEEE in the germline V gene. The V end lost 1 base, the J end lost 13 bases, and 18 bases lay between the germline ends. The CDR3 has 14 amino acids.

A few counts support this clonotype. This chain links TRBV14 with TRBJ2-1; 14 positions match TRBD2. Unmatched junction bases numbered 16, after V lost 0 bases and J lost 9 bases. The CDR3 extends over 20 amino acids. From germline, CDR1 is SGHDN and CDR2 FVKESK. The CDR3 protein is CASSQEVGTSGRWGTSEQFF. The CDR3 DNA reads TGTGCCAGCAGCCAAGAAGTGGGGACTAGCGGGAGATGGGGAACTAGTGAGCAGTTCTTC. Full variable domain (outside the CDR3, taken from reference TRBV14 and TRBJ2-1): EAGVTQFPSHSVIEKGQTVTLRCDPISGHDNLYWYRRVMGKEIKFLLHFVKESKQDESGMPNNRFLAERTGGTYSTLKVQPAELEDSGVYFCASSQEVGTSGRWGTSEQFFGPGTRLTVL.

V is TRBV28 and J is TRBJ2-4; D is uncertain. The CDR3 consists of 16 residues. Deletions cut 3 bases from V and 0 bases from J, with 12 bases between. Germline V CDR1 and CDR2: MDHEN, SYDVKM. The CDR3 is CASSLVGTLAKNIQYF. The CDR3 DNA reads TGTGCCAGCAGTTTGGTAGGAACGTTAGCCAAAAACATTCAGTACTTC.

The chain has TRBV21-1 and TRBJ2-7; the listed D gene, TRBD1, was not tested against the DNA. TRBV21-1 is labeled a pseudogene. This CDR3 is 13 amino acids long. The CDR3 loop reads CASSNRGASEQYF. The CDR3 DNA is TGTGCCAGCAGCAACAGGGGGGCCTCCGAGCAGTACTTC.